The 32 T cell receptor beta chains below come from one sample, sequenced in a study of blood T cell repertoires in COVID-19. Clones were sequenced by immunoSEQ multiplex PCR, and TCRdb holds only the in-frame ones, with some missing. Of over 450,000 clones in the sample, 89% were seen once. The sample consisted of peripheral blood. The receptors were sampled from a man aged 18 to 29 with COVID-19, enrolled during active disease.

This clone appeared a single time. This rearrangement joins TRBV11-2 to TRBJ2-5, with 7 bases fitting TRBD2. The CDR3 covers 17 residues. Germline loops: CDR1 SGHAT, CDR2 FQNNGV. Losses at the gene ends were 4 bases for V and 0 bases for J; bases not matched to a gene: 11. The DNA of the CDR3 is TGTGCCAGCAGCTCCGCCGGGGGGAACACGTACCAAGAGACCCAGTACTTC. Residues: CASSSAGGNTYQETQYF.

The chain joins TRBV6-6 to TRBJ1-4; D is possibly TRBD1 (6 bases). Germline values: CDR1 MNHNY, CDR2 SVGAGI (reference sequence). V was shortened by 8 bases and J by 7 bases, with 14 bases between the two germline ends. CDR3 length: 13 residues. The CDR3 nucleotides read TGTGCCAGCGGCGTAGGGGGGGGTGAAAAACTGTTTTTT. As protein: CASGVGGGEKLFF.

This chain connects TRBV9 to TRBJ2-2; TRBD2 might be the D (5 bases). The germline V gene has CDR1 SGDLS and CDR2 YYNGEE. The CDR3 spans 13 residues. The ends were cut back, 3 bases at V and 3 bases at J, with 6 bases in the middle. The CDR3 DNA sequence: TGTGCCAGCAGCGAGGACTACACCGGGGAGCTGTTTTTT. The encoded protein is CASSEDYTGELFF.

The chain joins TRBV18 to TRBJ2-5; 8 bases match TRBD1. Germline trimming cut 2 bases from V and 5 bases from J; bases unmatched to any gene: 7. The CDR3 extends over 15 amino acids. Germline lookup yields CDR1 KGHSH and CDR2 LQKENI. The CDR3, as DNA: TGTGCCAGCTCACCAAAGGACAGGGATCGGGAGACCCAGTACTTC. Amino acid sequence: CASSPKDRDRETQYF.

This clone appeared a single time. This chain links TRBV27 with TRBJ2-3, with 7 bases matching TRBD1. The CDR3 consists of 16 residues. Trimming at V came to 0 bases and at J to 3 bases, leaving 6 bases not matched to a gene. Germline V gives CDR1 MNHEY, CDR2 SMNVEV (reference sequence). The CDR3 nucleotides are TGTGCCAGCAGTTTATCCCTGACAGGGTGGACAGATACGCAGTATTTT. Encoded protein: CASSLSLTGWTDTQYF.

The chain joins TRBV7-2 to TRBJ1-1; no reliable D call. Germline V gives CDR1 SGHTA, CDR2 FQGNSA. CDR3 size: 16 residues. V was clipped by 5 bases and J by 1 base, with 17 bases between them. CDR3 sequence: CASSQSLRGGNTEAFF. The DNA for the CDR3 is TGTGCCAGCAGCCAGAGCCTTCGAGGAGGGAACACTGAAGCTTTCTTT.

CDR3 protein: CAWSGDVGLEGSLHF. Written as DNA, the CDR3 is TGTGCCTGGAGTGGAGACGTAGGACTCGAAGGTTCCCTCCACTTT. The chain is built from TRBV30 and TRBJ1-6; D ambiguous. The germline V gene encodes CDR1 GTSNPN and CDR2 SVGIG (reference sequence). The CDR3 is made up of 15 amino acids. V dropped 1 base and J dropped 14 bases, with 21 bases sitting between them.

V and J are TRBV28 and TRBJ2-7; 13 bases align to TRBD2. The CDR3 loop spans 15 amino acids. Looked up from germline, CDR1 is MDHEN and CDR2 is SYDVKM. V shed 5 bases and J 3 bases; nucleotides not matched to a gene: 4. The CDR3 reads CASSPGTSGNYEQYF. CDR3 in DNA: TGTGCCAGCAGTCCCGGGACTAGCGGGAACTACGAGCAGTACTTC.

This chain connects TRBV27 to TRBJ2-7; maybe TRBD1 (6 bases). This CDR3 is built from 14 residues. Germline V gives CDR1 MNHEY, CDR2 SMNVEV (reference sequence). V lost 4 bases and J 4 bases, leaving 14 bases between the germline ends. The DNA of the CDR3 is TGTGCCAGCAGTTCCCGGGACAACCCGTACGAGCAGTACTTC. This codes for CASSSRDNPYEQYF.

V and J are TRBV6-5 and TRBJ1-1, with 7 bases that match TRBD1. CDR3 length: 12 residues. After removal of 7 bases from V and 5 bases from J, the junction contained 4 bases not matched to a gene. Germline-derived CDR1 and CDR2 are MNHEY and SVGAGI. The CDR3: CASTPGGTEAFF. CDR3 DNA sequence: TGTGCCAGCACCCCAGGGGGTACTGAAGCTTTCTTT.

This chain uses TRBV6-5 with TRBJ2-7, with 9 bases identical to TRBD2. The CDR3 totals 13 residues. Germline V gene lookup returns CDR1 MNHEY and CDR2 SVGAGI. V lost 8 bases to trimming and J lost 7 bases; unmatched junction nucleotides: 9. This CDR3 reads CASSAGGLSEQYF. CDR3 nucleotide sequence: TGTGCCAGCTCAGCGGGGGGCTTGAGTGAGCAGTACTTC.

This clone was seen a handful of times. V and J are TRBV5-1 and TRBJ2-7, with 7 bases identical to TRBD1. Germline trimming cut 3 bases from V and 6 bases from J; bases unmatched to any gene: 6. This CDR3 has 13 residues. In germline, CDR1 is SGHRS, CDR2 YFSETQ. In nucleotides, the CDR3 is TGCGCCAGCAGCTCGCCGCACAGGGGCGAGCAGTACTTC. It yields the protein CASSSPHRGEQYF.

The gene calls are TRBV3-1 (or the pseudogene TRBV3-2) and TRBJ2-3, with unresolved D. In germline, CDR1 is LGHDT, CDR2 YNNKEL (reference sequence). CDR3 length: 13 residues. Trimming left V 1 base short and J 3 bases short, with 5 bases between. CDR3 region: CASSQVGTDTQYF. In nucleotides, the CDR3 is TGTGCCAGCAGCCAAGTCGGGACAGATACGCAGTATTTT.

V usage is TRBV18 and J usage is TRBJ2-7; possible D gene TRBD2, 6 bases. The ends were cut back, 3 bases at V and 0 bases at J, with 12 bases in the middle. CDR1 and CDR2 (germline): KGHSH, LQKENI. The CDR3 is made up of 15 amino acids. The chain's CDR3 is CASSPRAGSSYEQYF. The DNA of the CDR3 is TGTGCCAGCTCACCGAGGGCGGGAAGCTCCTACGAGCAGTACTTC.

This clone showed up just a few times. The V and J genes are TRBV7-8 and TRBJ2-7, with D possibly TRBD1 on 6 matching bases. Trimming cost V 5 bases and J 6 bases, with 20 bases left between them. This CDR3 region has 15 residues. CDR1 and CDR2 from the germline V gene are SGHVS and FQNEAQ. CDR3 region: CASSDADQGQGEQYF. The CDR3 nucleotides read TGTGCCAGCAGCGATGCCGATCAGGGGCAGGGCGAGCAGTACTTC.

The V gene is TRBV19, the J gene TRBJ1-6; 8 nucleotides align to TRBD1. V was clipped by 5 bases and J by 0 bases; unmatched bases: 9. The CDR3 is made up of 18 amino acids. Germline CDR1 and CDR2: LNHDA and SQIVND (reference sequence). As DNA, the CDR3 is TGTGCCAGTAGTGACGGGTGGACAGGGAGCTCCTATAATTCACCCCTCCACTTT. Protein sequence: CASSDGWTGSSYNSPLHF.

This chain uses TRBV6-5 with TRBJ2-2; D unclear. Germline V gives CDR1 MNHEY, CDR2 SVGAGI. Trimming stripped 6 bases from V and 1 base from J, with 9 bases between. The CDR3 is made up of 14 amino acids. The CDR3 region has the DNA TGTGCCAGCAGGCGAGAGGTGAACACCGGGGAGCTGTTTTTT. Its translation: CASRREVNTGELFF.

The chain combines TRBV5-4 with TRBJ1-1; TRBD1 matches 9 bases. The germline V gene encodes CDR1 SGHNT and CDR2 YYREEE (reference sequence). With V trimmed by 4 bases and J by 3 bases, 7 bases remained unmatched. This CDR3 has 15 residues. CDR3 region: CASSLTGGRYTEAFF. CDR3 sequence (DNA): TGTGCCAGCAGCCTGACAGGGGGTAGGTACACTGAAGCTTTCTTT. Combining the CDR3 with reference TRBV5-4 and TRBJ1-1 gives the whole variable domain ETGVTQSPTHLIKTRGQQVTLRCSSQSGHNTVSWYQQALGQGPQFIFQYYREEENGRGNFPPRFSGLQFPNYSSELNVNALELDDSALYLCASSLTGGRYTEAFFGQGTRLTVV.

This sequence joins TRBV10-2 and TRBJ2-1; tentative D call: TRBD2 (5 bases). Trimming shortened V by 2 bases and J by 8 bases, and 10 bases separated the two germline ends. This CDR3 has 13 amino acids. From germline, CDR1 is WSHSY and CDR2 SAAADI. The CDR3 nucleotides are TGCGCCAGCAGTGAGCCCAGCGGCTATGAGCAGTTCTTC. As protein: CASSEPSGYEQFF.

A few counts support this clone. J is TRBJ2-2 and V is TRBV3-1 (or the pseudogene TRBV3-2); possibly TRBD1 for D (5 bases). Germline loops: CDR1 LGHDT, CDR2 YNNKEL (reference sequence). The CDR3 totals 17 residues. Between the trimmed V and J ends, which lost 2 bases and 3 bases, there was a span of 16 bases. The CDR3 region is CASSQNNRIGYTGELFF. The CDR3 region has the DNA TGTGCCAGCAGCCAAAACAACAGGATAGGATACACCGGGGAGCTGTTTTTT.

V is TRBV2 and J is TRBJ2-2, with 13 positions matching TRBD2. The CDR3 has 16 residues. Unmatched junction bases numbered 7, after V lost 6 bases and J lost 6 bases. Per germline, CDR1 SNHLY and CDR2 FYNNEI. Here the CDR3 DNA reads TGTGCCAGCAGGATACTAGCGGGGGGGCAGTCCGGGGAGCTGTTTTTT. It codes for CASRILAGGQSGELFF.

This clone was seen ten or more times. The genes are TRBV11-3 and TRBJ1-1, with D tentatively TRBD1 (6 bases). The CDR3 extends over 13 amino acids. V was cut by 6 bases and J by 2 bases, with 10 bases left in between. The germline CDR1 and CDR2 sequences are SGHNT and YENEEA. CDR3 DNA: TGTGCCAGCAGACGACAGGCAAACACTGAAGCTTTCTTT. It codes for CASRRQANTEAFF.

In this sample, this clone turned up once. This chain links TRBV12-3 or TRBV12-4 with TRBJ2-7, with D tentatively TRBD1 (5 bases). The CDR3 is 12 amino acids. Trimming left V 5 bases short and J 6 bases short, with 11 bases between. CDR3 amino acids: CASSLDSSEQYF. The CDR3 DNA reads as TGTGCCAGCAGTCTAGACAGCAGCGAGCAGTACTTC.

The V call is TRBV2, the J call TRBJ2-5; D is possibly TRBD1 (5 bases). The CDR3 is 13 amino acids. Trimming removed 5 bases from V and 7 bases from J, with 14 bases in between. Germline CDR1 is SNHLY and CDR2 is FYNNEI. This CDR3 reads CASSSREYGTQYF. DNA for the CDR3: TGTGCCAGCAGTTCCAGGGAATATGGGACCCAGTACTTC.

This chain links TRBV9 with TRBJ2-2; 10 positions match TRBD1. V shed 2 bases and J 6 bases; nucleotides not matched to a gene: 4. CDR1 is SGDLS, CDR2 YYNGEE, per germline. This CDR3 contains 15 residues. The CDR3, as DNA: TGTGCCAGCAGCGTGACAGGGGGCGTCGCCGGGGAGCTGTTTTTT. Translating it yields CASSVTGGVAGELFF.

V gene TRBV6-4 combines with J gene TRBJ2-1; 8 nucleotides match TRBD2. The CDR3 spans 13 residues. The trim removed 3 bases at V and 15 bases at J, leaving 10 bases unmatched. Germline loops: CDR1 MRHNA, CDR2 SNTAGT. The CDR3 sequence is CASSEGTSGGLFF. The CDR3 DNA reads as TGTGCCAGCAGTGAGGGAACTAGCGGAGGACTGTTCTTC.

The V gene is TRBV6-5, the J gene TRBJ1-6; D not certain. Germline-derived CDR1 and CDR2 are MNHEY and SVGAGI. The CDR3 has 14 amino acids. V was trimmed by 0 bases and J by 11 bases, leaving 11 bases between them. CDR3 coding DNA: TGTGCCAGCAGTTACTCGACGGGAAGGGCACCCCTCCACTTT. It specifies CASSYSTGRAPLHF.

Written as DNA, the CDR3 is TGTGCCAGCTCCCCGGGACTCTTATACGAGCAGTACTTC. Its protein is CASSPGLLYEQYF. This rearrangement joins TRBV2 to TRBJ2-7; tentative D call: TRBD2 (6 bases). The CDR3 loop spans 13 amino acids. Germline CDR1 SNHLY, CDR2 FYNNEI. Between the trimmed V and J ends, which lost 8 bases and 4 bases, there was a span of 15 bases.

The chain uses TRBV6-6 and TRBJ2-3; 11 bases agree with TRBD2. V lost 8 bases, J lost 5 bases, and 9 bases stayed unmatched. Germline V gene data show CDR1 as MNHNY and CDR2 as SVGAGI (reference sequence). The CDR3 has 15 amino acids. This CDR3 is CASYSGGATGDTQYF. CDR3 coding DNA: TGTGCCAGCTATAGCGGGGGGGCGACAGGAGATACGCAGTATTTT.

The CDR3 DNA reads TGTGCCAGCAGCCCGGCGGCGAACACTGAAGCTTTCTTT. Its protein product is CASSPAANTEAFF. V gene TRBV27 combines with J gene TRBJ1-1; D call uncertain. The length of the CDR3 is 13 residues. V was pared by 6 bases and J by 1 base, with 9 bases between. Germline assignment: CDR1 MNHEY and CDR2 SMNVEV (reference sequence).

This clone showed up just once. The V gene is TRBV3-1 (or the pseudogene TRBV3-2), the J gene TRBJ2-3; 7 nucleotides align to TRBD2. The CDR3 consists of 14 residues. Germline values: CDR1 LGHDT, CDR2 YNNKEL (reference sequence). With V trimmed by 2 bases and J by 3 bases, 2 bases remained unmatched. CDR3 amino acids: CASSQNGGTDTQYF. In nucleotides, the CDR3 is TGTGCCAGCAGCCAAAACGGGGGGACAGATACGCAGTATTTT.

This clone showed up just once. CDR3 loop: CAPEETSGSPPTDTQYF. In nucleotides, the CDR3 is TGTGCCCCCGAGGAGACTAGCGGGTCCCCCCCCACAGATACGCAGTATTTT. The chain recombines TRBV21-1 with TRBJ2-3; TRBD2, the table's D call, was not compared with the DNA. TRBV21-1 is described as a pseudogene. There are 17 residues in the CDR3.